This TCR beta chain was sequenced in a study of vaccination effects on CD4 cells after COVID-19. Turning to the study itself: Within the ViraFEST assay, antigen-specific CD4+ T cells underwent expansion with viral peptide pools prior to sequencing. Early samples were taken at day +14, late at days +241, +227, +161. Every well housed two million PBMC, which grew in culture alongside 10 IU/ml IL-2 and 10 ug/ml peptides.

The table lists this clone with a few counts. Its antigen remains unidentified. Clones were sequenced by immunoSEQ multiplex PCR, and TCRdb holds only the in-frame ones, with some missing. In the table there are 30,000 to 35,000 clones, approximately 77% of which are singletons. CDR1 is SGHTA and CDR2 is FQGNSA in the germline V gene. This CDR3 region has 16 residues. The ends were cut back, 1 base at V and 3 bases at J, with 16 bases in the middle. Once cultured for roughly nine days, the cells underwent separation to obtain CD4+ T cells. Infection dated between March and December 2020, before the Alpha, Beta and Delta variants reached the United States. As their vaccination, participants received two doses of either BNT162b2 or mRNA-1273. Half-medium changes using IL-2 medium occurred on days 3 and 7.

The chain joins TRBV7-2 to TRBJ2-7, with D maybe TRBD1 (6 bases). The sample here was CD4+ T cells from PBMCs cultured without peptide, taken after COVID-19 vaccination. This clonotype was sampled from a human donor who had a prior SARS-CoV-2 infection. The CDR3 reads CASSLVGTGHSYEQYF. In DNA, the CDR3 is TGTGCCAGCAGCTTAGTAGGAACGGGACATAGCTACGAGCAGTACTTC.